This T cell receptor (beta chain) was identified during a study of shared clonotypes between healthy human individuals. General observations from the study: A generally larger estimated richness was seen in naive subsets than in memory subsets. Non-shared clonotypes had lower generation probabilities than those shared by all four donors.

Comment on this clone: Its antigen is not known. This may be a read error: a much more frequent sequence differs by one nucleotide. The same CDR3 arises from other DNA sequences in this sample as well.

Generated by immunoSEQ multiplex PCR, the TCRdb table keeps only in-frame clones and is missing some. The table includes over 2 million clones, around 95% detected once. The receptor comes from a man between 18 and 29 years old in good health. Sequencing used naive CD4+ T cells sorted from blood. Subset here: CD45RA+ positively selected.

The CDR3 here is CASSESGSGDNEQFF. The DNA of the CDR3 is TGTGCCAGCAGTGAATCGGGTAGCGGGGACAATGAGCAGTTCTTC. The chain uses TRBV25-1 and TRBJ2-1, with 8 bases aligning to TRBD2. Losses at the gene ends were 1 base for V and 5 bases for J; bases not matched to a gene: 4. The CDR3 contains 15 residues. Germline CDR1 is MGHDK and CDR2 is SYGVNS.